The rows below give T cell receptor beta chains drawn from one sample of a study of beta chain features in type 1 diabetes. The protocol was immunoSEQ multiplex PCR, while the TCRdb copy is restricted to in-frame clones and leaves out a portion. The table shows more than 150,000 clones, with around 9.7% occurring only once. Specimen: central memory CD4+ T cells from blood. The receptors come from a woman aged 25 to 39 with type 1 diabetes. CDR3s include the opening cysteine and the closing phenylalanine or tryptophan. Each record gives: clone size, D gene, J gene, V gene, CDR3 protein, CDR3 DNA. A D gene is named only where the DNA matches it firmly. Clone sizes are given selectively: once, few, many, or a class where the clone is expanded.

>-|TRBD2|TRBJ2-1|TRBV5-6
CASSLALAGGLFNEQFF
TGTGCCAGCAGCTTAGCTCTAGCGGGAGGGTTATTCAATGAGCAGTTCTTC
>-|TRBD1|TRBJ1-2|TRBV15
CATSRGQGAGGYTF
TGTGCCACCAGCAGAGGACAGGGGGCGGGCGGCTACACCTTC
>few|-|TRBJ2-5|TRBV5-1
CASSAEGVGETQYF
TGCGCCAGCAGCGCAGAGGGAGTGGGCGAGACCCAGTACTTC
>-|-|TRBJ2-1|TRBV7-9
CASSLDFYNEQFF
TGTGCCAGCAGCCTTGACTTTTACAATGAGCAGTTCTTC
>-|TRBD1|TRBJ2-3|TRBV7-9
CASSHLMTGGGTDTQYF
TGTGCCAGCAGCCATCTAATGACAGGGGGCGGCACAGATACGCAGTATTTT
>many|TRBD1|TRBJ1-2|TRBV7-2
CASSRPDRVVGYTF
TGTGCCAGCAGCCGGCCCGACAGGGTCGTTGGCTACACCTTC
>few|TRBD2|TRBJ2-5|TRBV7-9
CASSRSGIGAETQYF
TGTGCCAGCAGCCGGAGCGGGATTGGGGCCGAGACCCAGTACTTC
>few|TRBD2|TRBJ2-1|TRBV19
CASRSPLGLAGGNEQFF
TGTGCCAGTAGGAGTCCGCTCGGACTAGCGGGAGGGAATGAGCAGTTCTTC
>few|-|TRBJ1-5|TRBV5-6
CASSLGQGSNQPQHF
TGTGCCAGCAGCTTGGGGCAGGGGAGCAATCAGCCCCAGCATTTT
>few|-|TRBJ2-7|TRBV28
CASSLITTTYEQYF
TGTGCCAGCAGCCTTATAACAACAACCTACGAGCAGTACTTC
>-|TRBD2|TRBJ2-1|TRBV11-3
CASSQLAGETEQFF
TGTGCCAGCAGCCAACTAGCGGGAGAGACTGAGCAGTTCTTC
>few|-|TRBJ2-5|TRBV5-1
CASSLAGGEETQYF
TGCGCCAGCAGCTTGGCCGGCGGGGAAGAGACCCAGTACTTC
>few|-|TRBJ2-7|TRBV28
CASSFPPNEQYF
TGTGCCAGCAGTTTCCCCCCTAACGAGCAGTACTTC
>few|-|TRBJ1-2|TRBV14
CASSQARVGGYTF
TGTGCCAGCAGCCAAGCCAGGGTGGGGGGCTACACCTTC
>many|TRBD2|TRBJ2-1|TRBV5-4
CASKRDSYNEQFF
TGTGCCAGCAAGCGGGATTCATACAATGAGCAGTTCTTC
>-|TRBD2|TRBJ2-1|TRBV5-1
CASSLEGTSGRLDEQFF
TGCGCCAGCAGCTTGGAAGGGACTAGCGGGAGGTTGGATGAGCAGTTCTTC
>few|TRBD1|TRBJ2-7|TRBV30
CAWSPGQGRYEQYF
TGTGCCTGGAGTCCAGGACAGGGCCGATACGAGCAGTACTTC
>-|-|TRBJ2-6|TRBV5-1
CASSLLASGANVLTF
TGCGCCAGCAGCTTGTTGGCCTCTGGGGCCAACGTCCTGACTTTC
>-|-|TRBJ1-4|TRBV7-9
CASSRRTGTINEKLFF
TGTGCCAGCAGCCGACGAACCGGGACTATTAATGAAAAACTGTTTTTT
>few|-|TRBJ2-6|TRBV14
CASSLAGFSGANVLTF
TGTGCCAGCAGCCTCGCAGGGTTCTCTGGGGCCAACGTCCTGACTTTC
>few|-|TRBJ2-7|TRBV10-1
CASSRPGRAYEQYF
TGCGCCAGCAGTCGCCCCGGCCGGGCCTACGAGCAGTACTTC
>few|-|TRBJ2-1|TRBV2
CASSRSEGYNEQFF
TGTGCCAGCAGTCGGAGCGAGGGCTACAATGAGCAGTTCTTC
>-|TRBD2|TRBJ2-1|TRBV5-4
CASGTSGSYNEQFF
TGTGCCAGCGGGACTAGCGGCTCCTACAATGAGCAGTTCTTC
>-|TRBD1|TRBJ1-2|TRBV30
CAWTGGLGYTF
TGTGCCTGGACAGGGGGTCTTGGCTACACCTTC
>few|TRBD2|TRBJ2-7|TRBV4-2
CASSQDGTNYEQYF
TGTGCCAGCAGCCAAGATGGGACTAACTACGAGCAGTACTTC
>-|-|TRBJ1-3|TRBV30
CAWGHTDGTIYF
TGTGCCTGGGGACACACGGACGGCACCATATATTTT